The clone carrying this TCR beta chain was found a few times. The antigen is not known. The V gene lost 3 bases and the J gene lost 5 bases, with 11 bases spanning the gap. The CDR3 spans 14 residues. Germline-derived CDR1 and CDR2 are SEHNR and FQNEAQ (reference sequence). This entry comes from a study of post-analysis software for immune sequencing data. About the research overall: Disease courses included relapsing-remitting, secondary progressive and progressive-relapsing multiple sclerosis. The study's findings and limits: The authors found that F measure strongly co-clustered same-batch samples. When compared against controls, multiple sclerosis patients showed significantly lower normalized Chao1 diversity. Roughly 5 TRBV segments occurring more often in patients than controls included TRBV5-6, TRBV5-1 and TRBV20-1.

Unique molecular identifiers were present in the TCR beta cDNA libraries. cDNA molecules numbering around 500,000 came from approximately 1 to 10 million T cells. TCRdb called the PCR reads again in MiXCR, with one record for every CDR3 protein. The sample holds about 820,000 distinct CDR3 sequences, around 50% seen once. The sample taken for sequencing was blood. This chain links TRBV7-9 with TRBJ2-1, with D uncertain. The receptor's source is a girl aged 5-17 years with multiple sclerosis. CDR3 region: CASSLWRSNNEQFF. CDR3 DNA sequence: TGTGCCAGCAGCTTGTGGAGATCCAACAATGAGCAGTTCTTC.